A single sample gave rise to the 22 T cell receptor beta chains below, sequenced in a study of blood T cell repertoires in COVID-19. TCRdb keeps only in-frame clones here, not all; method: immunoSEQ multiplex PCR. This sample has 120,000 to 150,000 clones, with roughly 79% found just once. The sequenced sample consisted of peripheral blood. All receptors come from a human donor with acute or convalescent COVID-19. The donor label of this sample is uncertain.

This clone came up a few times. DNA for the CDR3: TGTGCCAGCAGTGGGTTGACTAGGAGCAATCAGCCCCAGCATTTT. Translated, it gives CASSGLTRSNQPQHF. The V gene is TRBV2, the J gene TRBJ1-5; D gene ambiguous. V lost 4 bases and J lost 1, with 11 bases in between. Germline V lookup: CDR1 SNHLY, CDR2 FYNNEI. This CDR3 comprises 15 residues.

CDR3 DNA sequence: TGTGCCAGCAGCCCCGGGACAGGGACGGGGGAGCTGTTTTTT. Translation gives CASSPGTGTGELFF. This chain uses TRBV3-1 (or the pseudogene TRBV3-2) with TRBJ2-2; TRBD1 agrees at 9 bases. The CDR3 length is 14 residues. The V and J ends lost 4 bases and 8 bases, in that order; junction bases with no gene match: 5. Germline CDR1 LGHDT, CDR2 YNNKEL (reference sequence).

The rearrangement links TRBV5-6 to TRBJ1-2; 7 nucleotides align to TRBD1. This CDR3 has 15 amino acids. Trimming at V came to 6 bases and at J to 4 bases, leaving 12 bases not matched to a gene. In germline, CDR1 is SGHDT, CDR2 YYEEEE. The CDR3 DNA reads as TGTGCCAGCACTCCGGGAGGGACAGCCCCCTATGGCTACACCTTC. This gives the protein CASTPGGTAPYGYTF.

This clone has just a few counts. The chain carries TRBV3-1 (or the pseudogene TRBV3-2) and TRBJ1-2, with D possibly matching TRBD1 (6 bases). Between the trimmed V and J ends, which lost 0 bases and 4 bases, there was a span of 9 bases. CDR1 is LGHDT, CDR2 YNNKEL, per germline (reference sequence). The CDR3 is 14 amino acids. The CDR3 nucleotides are TGTGCCAGCAGCCAAGATCCCAGGGGCTATGGCTACACCTTC. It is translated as CASSQDPRGYGYTF.

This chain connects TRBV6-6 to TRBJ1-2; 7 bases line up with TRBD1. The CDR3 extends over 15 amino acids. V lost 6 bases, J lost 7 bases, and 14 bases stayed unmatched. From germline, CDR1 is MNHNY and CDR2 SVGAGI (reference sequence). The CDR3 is CASSLPGQTTSGYTF. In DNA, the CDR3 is TGTGCCAGCAGCCTCCCGGGACAGACTACAAGTGGCTACACCTTC.

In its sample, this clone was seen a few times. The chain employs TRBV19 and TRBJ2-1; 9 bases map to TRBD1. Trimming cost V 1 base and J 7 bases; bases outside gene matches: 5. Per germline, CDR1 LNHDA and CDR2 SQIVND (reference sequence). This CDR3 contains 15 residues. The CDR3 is CASSIGDRDSNEQFF. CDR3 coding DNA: TGTGCCAGTAGTATAGGGGACAGGGACTCGAATGAGCAGTTCTTC.

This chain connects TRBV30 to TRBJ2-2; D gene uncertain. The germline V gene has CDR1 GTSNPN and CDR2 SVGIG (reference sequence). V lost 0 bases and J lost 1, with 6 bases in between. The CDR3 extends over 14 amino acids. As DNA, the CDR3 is TGTGCCTGGAGTGTAAAGCAGAACACCGGGGAGCTGTTTTTT. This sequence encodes CAWSVKQNTGELFF.

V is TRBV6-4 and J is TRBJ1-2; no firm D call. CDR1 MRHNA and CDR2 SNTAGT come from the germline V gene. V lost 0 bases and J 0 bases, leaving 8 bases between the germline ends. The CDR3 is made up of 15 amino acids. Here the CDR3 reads CASSDSPRSNYGYTF. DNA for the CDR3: TGTGCCAGCAGTGACTCGCCCAGATCTAACTATGGCTACACCTTC.

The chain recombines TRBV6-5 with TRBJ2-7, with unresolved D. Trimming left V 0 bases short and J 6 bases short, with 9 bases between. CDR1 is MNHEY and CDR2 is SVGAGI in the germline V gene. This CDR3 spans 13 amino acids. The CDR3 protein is CASSYSRSLEQYF. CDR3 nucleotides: TGTGCCAGCAGTTACTCGAGGTCCCTCGAGCAGTACTTC.

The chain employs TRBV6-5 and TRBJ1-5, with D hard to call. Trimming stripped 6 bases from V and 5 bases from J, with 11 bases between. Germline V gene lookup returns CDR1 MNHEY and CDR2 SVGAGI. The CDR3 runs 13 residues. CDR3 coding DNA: TGTGCCAGCAGGTCCGGGAACTATCAGCCCCAGCATTTT. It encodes CASRSGNYQPQHF.

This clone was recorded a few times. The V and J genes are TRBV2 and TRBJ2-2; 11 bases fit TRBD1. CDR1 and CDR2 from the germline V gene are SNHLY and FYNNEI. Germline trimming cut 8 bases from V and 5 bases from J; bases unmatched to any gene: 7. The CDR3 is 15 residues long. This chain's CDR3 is CASSGTGGPTGELFF. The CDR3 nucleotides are TGTGCCAGCTCCGGGACAGGGGGGCCTACCGGGGAGCTGTTTTTT.

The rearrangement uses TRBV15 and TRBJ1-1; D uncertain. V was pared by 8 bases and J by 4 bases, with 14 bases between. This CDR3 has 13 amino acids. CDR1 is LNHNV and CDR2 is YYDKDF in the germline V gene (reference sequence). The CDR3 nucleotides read TGTGCCACCGGGCAGGACGGAGGCACTGAAGCTTTCTTT. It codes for CATGQDGGTEAFF.

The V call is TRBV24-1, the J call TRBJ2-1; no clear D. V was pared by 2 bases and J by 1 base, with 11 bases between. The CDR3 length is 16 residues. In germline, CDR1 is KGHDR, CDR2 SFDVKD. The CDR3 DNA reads TGTGCCACCAGTGATTATGTACCGGAGTCCTACAATGAGCAGTTCTTC. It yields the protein CATSDYVPESYNEQFF.

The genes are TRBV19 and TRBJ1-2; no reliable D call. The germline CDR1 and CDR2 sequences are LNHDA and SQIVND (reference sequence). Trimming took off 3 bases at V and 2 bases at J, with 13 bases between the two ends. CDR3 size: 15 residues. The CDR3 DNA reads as TGTGCCAGTAGTATGACCAGGATAAGGAACTATGGCTACACCTTC. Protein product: CASSMTRIRNYGYTF.

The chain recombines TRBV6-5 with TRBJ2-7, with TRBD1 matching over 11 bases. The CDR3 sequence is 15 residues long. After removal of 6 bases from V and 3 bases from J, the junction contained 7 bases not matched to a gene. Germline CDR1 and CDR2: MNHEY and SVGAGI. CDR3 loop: CASSWTGGGSYEQYF. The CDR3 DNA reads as TGTGCCAGCAGCTGGACAGGGGGCGGGAGCTACGAGCAGTACTTC.

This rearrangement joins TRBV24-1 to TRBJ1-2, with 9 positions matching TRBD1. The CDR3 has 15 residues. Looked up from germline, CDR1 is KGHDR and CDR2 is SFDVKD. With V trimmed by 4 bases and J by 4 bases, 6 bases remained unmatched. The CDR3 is CATSDPGQGFYGYTF. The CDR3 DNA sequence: TGTGCCACCAGTGACCCTGGACAGGGGTTCTATGGCTACACCTTC.

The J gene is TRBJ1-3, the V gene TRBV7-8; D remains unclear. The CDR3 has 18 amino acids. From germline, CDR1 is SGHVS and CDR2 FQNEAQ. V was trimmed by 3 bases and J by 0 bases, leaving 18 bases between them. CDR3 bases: TGTGCCAGCAGCTTGCCTTCTAAGGGAGGGAGCTCTGGAAACACCATATATTTT. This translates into CASSLPSKGGSSGNTIYF.

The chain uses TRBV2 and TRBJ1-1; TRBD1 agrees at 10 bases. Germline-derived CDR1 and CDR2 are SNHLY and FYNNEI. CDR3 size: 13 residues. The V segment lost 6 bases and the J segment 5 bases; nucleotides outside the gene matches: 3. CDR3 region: CASRDRGGTEAFF. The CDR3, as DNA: TGTGCCAGCAGGGACAGGGGGGGGACTGAAGCTTTCTTT. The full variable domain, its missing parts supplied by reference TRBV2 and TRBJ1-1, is EPEVTQTPSHQVTQMGQEVILRCVPISNHLYFYWYRQILGQKVEFLVSFYNNEISEKSEIFDDQFSVERPDGSNFTLKIRSTKLEDSAMYFCASRDRGGTEAFFGQGTRLTVV.

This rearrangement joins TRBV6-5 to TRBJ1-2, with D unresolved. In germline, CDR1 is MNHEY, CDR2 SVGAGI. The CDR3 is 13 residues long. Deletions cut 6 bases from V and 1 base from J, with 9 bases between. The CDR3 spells CASSRPGNYGYTF. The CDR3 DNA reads TGTGCCAGCAGCCGGCCGGGTAACTATGGCTACACCTTC.

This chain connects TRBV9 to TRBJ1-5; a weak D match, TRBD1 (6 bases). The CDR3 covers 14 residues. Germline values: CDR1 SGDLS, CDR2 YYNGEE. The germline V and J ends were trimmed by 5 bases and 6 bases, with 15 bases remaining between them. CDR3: CASSSGALGQPQHF. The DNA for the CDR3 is TGTGCCAGCAGTTCAGGGGCCCTCGGTCAGCCCCAGCATTTT. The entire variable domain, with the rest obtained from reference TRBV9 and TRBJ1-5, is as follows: DSGVTQTPKHLITATGQRVTLRCSPRSGDLSVYWYQQSLDQGLQFLIQYYNGEERAKGNILERFSAQQFPDLHSELNLSSLELGDSALYFCASSSGALGQPQHFGDGTRLSIL.

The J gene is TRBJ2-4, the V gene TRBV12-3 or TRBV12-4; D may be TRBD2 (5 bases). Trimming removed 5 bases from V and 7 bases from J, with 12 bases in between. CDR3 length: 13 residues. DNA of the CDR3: TGTGCCAGCAGTCCGGGGATGGGGAACATTCAGTACTTC. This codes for CASSPGMGNIQYF.

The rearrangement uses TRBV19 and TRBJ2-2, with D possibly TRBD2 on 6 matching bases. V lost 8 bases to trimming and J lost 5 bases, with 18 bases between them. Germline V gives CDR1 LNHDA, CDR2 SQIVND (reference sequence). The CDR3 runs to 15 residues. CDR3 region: CASRYEDYPTGELFF. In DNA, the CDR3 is TGTGCCAGTCGATACGAGGACTACCCTACCGGGGAGCTGTTTTTT.